The rows below give T cell receptor beta chains drawn from one sample of a study of blood T cell repertoires in COVID-19. Sequenced by immunoSEQ multiplex PCR; TCRdb stores in-frame clones only, minus some. The sample records about 370,000 clones, roughly 90% being singletons. The sequenced sample was PBMCs or T cells enriched from blood (not recorded which). The receptors stem from a woman aged 40 to 50 who had been exposed to COVID-19. The CDR3 runs from the conserved cysteine through the conserved F or W. A D gene is named only where the DNA matches it firmly. Clone size appears in some rows only: once, few, many, or a class for an expanded clone.

j_call v_call cdr3_length clone_size d_call cdr3_aa cdr3_nt
TRBJ2-1 TRBV24-1 18 - TRBD1 CATSDTAGGGGSYNEQFF TGTGCCACCAGTGATACTGCAGGGGGCGGCGGCTCCTACAATGAGCAGTTCTTC
TRBJ1-4 TRBV6-5 15 - - CASSYRGTTNEKLFF TGTGCCAGCAGTTACCGCGGTACAACTAATGAAAAACTGTTTTTT
TRBJ2-2 TRBV19 16 - TRBD1 CASSHGRGRFNGELFF TGTGCCAGTAGTCACGGCAGGGGGCGCTTTAACGGGGAGCTGTTTTTT
TRBJ1-1 TRBV5-5 12 - - CASSFTEAEAFF TGTGCCAGCAGCTTTACAGAAGCTGAAGCTTTCTTT
TRBJ2-2 TRBV19 17 - - CASSMAPTGPNTGELFF TGTGCCAGTAGTATGGCCCCGACAGGACCGAACACCGGGGAGCTGTTTTTT
TRBJ2-2 TRBV11-3 16 - - CASSPGAFHNTGELFF TGTGCCAGCTCTCCTGGGGCTTTTCACAACACCGGGGAGCTGTTTTTT
TRBJ1-2 TRBV15 14 - - CATSRDEGYYGYTF TGTGCCACCAGCAGAGATGAGGGTTACTATGGCTACACCTTC
TRBJ2-7 TRBV3-1/TRBV3-2 17 once TRBD2 CASSPSPGTSGSIEQYF TGTGCCAGCAGCCCCTCCCCCGGGACTAGCGGGAGTATAGAGCAGTACTTC
TRBJ1-2 TRBV19 15 once TRBD1 CASTLGPQGAGGYTF TGTGCCAGTACTCTCGGGCCCCAGGGGGCAGGTGGCTACACCTTC
TRBJ2-7 TRBV14 14 few - CASSQEEGIYEQYF TGTGCCAGCAGCCAAGAAGAGGGCATTTACGAGCAGTACTTC
TRBJ1-1 TRBV6-5 14 - - CASSLTGANTEAFF TGTGCCAGCAGTCTAACAGGAGCGAACACTGAAGCTTTCTTT
TRBJ1-4 TRBV5-5 14 - - CASSPGMTNEKLFF TGTGCCAGCAGCCCAGGGATGACTAATGAAAAACTGTTTTTT
TRBJ1-1 TRBV30 12 once - CAWSSRRTEAFF TGTGCCTGGAGTAGTAGGAGAACTGAAGCTTTCTTT
TRBJ1-1 TRBV12-3/TRBV12-4 11 - - CASTSRGEAFF TGTGCCAGCACTAGTCGGGGGGAAGCTTTCTTT
TRBJ2-5 TRBV7-9 14 - - CASSQTGRSETQYF TGTGCCAGCAGCCAGACGGGAAGAAGTGAGACCCAGTACTTC
TRBJ1-5 TRBV2 12 - TRBD1 CASSVRGQPQHF TGTGCCAGCAGTGTCAGGGGGCAGCCCCAGCATTTT
TRBJ2-1 TRBV7-7 13 - - CASSPSGLGEQFF TGTGCTAGCAGCCCCAGCGGGCTTGGTGAGCAGTTCTTC
TRBJ2-1 TRBV27 15 - TRBD2 CASSLWLAGVDEQFF TGTGCCAGCAGTTTATGGTTAGCGGGAGTCGATGAGCAGTTCTTC
TRBJ1-1 TRBV2 13 - - CASKYRLNTEAFF TGTGCCAGCAAGTACAGGCTAAACACTGAAGCTTTCTTT
TRBJ1-5 TRBV6-1 13 - - CASSESGLPPQHF TGTGCCAGCAGTGAATCCGGGTTGCCGCCCCAGCATTTT
TRBJ1-5 TRBV12-5 15 - TRBD1 CASGLGQGVRQPQHF TGTGCTAGTGGTTTGGGCCAGGGGGTTCGGCAGCCCCAGCATTTT
TRBJ1-1 TRBV5-1 14 - - CASSLPGSNTEAFF TGCGCCAGCAGCTTACCCGGGTCGAACACTGAAGCTTTCTTT
TRBJ2-1 TRBV27 14 - - CASRAKLMVTNEFF TGTGCCAGCAGGGCGAAATTGATGGTGACAAATGAGTTCTTC
TRBJ2-2 TRBV5-4 15 - - CASSFGGPNTGELFF TGTGCCAGCAGCTTTGGAGGGCCTAACACCGGGGAGCTGTTTTTT
TRBJ1-2 TRBV10-3 13 once - CAIRGNQDYGYTF TGTGCCATCAGAGGTAACCAGGACTATGGCTACACCTTC
TRBJ2-3 TRBV6-1 18 - TRBD2 CASSDGLAGGRWGNTQYF TGTGCCAGCAGTGACGGACTAGCGGGGGGTCGCTGGGGGAATACGCAGTATTTT
TRBJ2-7 TRBV5-6 14 - - CASSLDQGWGEQYF TGTGCCAGCAGCTTGGACCAGGGCTGGGGCGAGCAGTACTTC
TRBJ2-1 TRBV2 14 - - CASSLGGSYNEQFF TGTGCCAGCAGCTTGGGAGGCTCCTACAATGAGCAGTTCTTC
TRBJ2-3 TRBV19 13 - - CASSVQGRDTQYF TGTGCCAGTAGTGTCCAGGGGCGGGATACGCAGTATTTT
TRBJ1-4 TRBV4-1 15 - TRBD1 CASSHLQGEGEKLFF TGCGCCAGCAGCCACTTACAGGGGGAGGGTGAAAAACTGTTTTTT
TRBJ2-3 TRBV18 13 - - CASSSTSTDTQYF TGTGCCAGCTCATCGACTAGCACAGATACGCAGTATTTT
TRBJ1-2 TRBV11-2 16 - TRBD1 CASSFGGDRSEYGYTF TGTGCCAGCAGCTTTGGAGGGGACAGGTCAGAATATGGCTACACCTTC
TRBJ1-3 TRBV25-1 16 - - CASSEYMGSSGNTIYF TGTGCCAGCAGTGAATATATGGGCAGCTCTGGAAACACCATATATTTT
TRBJ2-1 TRBV5-1 16 - TRBD2 CASSFTLAASYNEQFF TGCGCCAGCAGCTTTACGCTAGCGGCCTCCTACAATGAGCAGTTCTTC
TRBJ2-3 TRBV24-1 23 - TRBD2 CATSDSPALAGGNMYLISDTQYF TGTGCCACCAGTGATTCCCCAGCCCTAGCGGGGGGGAACATGTATCTTATTTCAGATACGCAGTATTTT
TRBJ1-2 TRBV5-1 16 - - CASSLIRGPENYGYTF TGCGCCAGCAGCTTGATCAGAGGTCCAGAAAACTATGGCTACACCTTC
TRBJ2-7 TRBV18 13 - - CASSPRGSYEQYF TGTGCCAGCTCACCAAGAGGGAGCTACGAGCAGTACTTC
TRBJ2-6 TRBV6-2/TRBV6-3 17 - TRBD2 CASSLGLAGAGANVLTF TGTGCCAGCAGTTTAGGACTAGCGGGAGCCGGGGCCAACGTCCTGACTTTC
TRBJ2-1 TRBV18 16 once TRBD2 CASSPQLAGGMDEQFF TGTGCCAGCTCACCTCAACTAGCGGGGGGCATGGATGAGCAGTTCTTC
TRBJ2-3 TRBV6-5 15 - TRBD1 CASSRDRVGTDTQYF TGTGCCAGCAGTCGGGACAGGGTGGGCACAGATACGCAGTATTTT
TRBJ1-2 TRBV5-1 18 - TRBD1 CASSLPGTGAAGNYGYTF TGCGCCAGCAGCTTGCCAGGGACAGGAGCGGCGGGTAACTATGGCTACACCTTC
TRBJ1-1 TRBV19 14 - TRBD1 CASSSIDRDRDAFF TGTGCCAGTAGTAGTATCGACAGGGATCGGGATGCTTTCTTT
TRBJ2-2 TRBV5-6 16 - TRBD1 CASSLWDRIYTGELFF TGTGCCAGCAGCTTGTGGGACAGGATTTACACCGGGGAGCTGTTTTTT
TRBJ1-4 TRBV7-2 13 - - CASSLGGSEKLFF TGTGCCAGCAGCTTAGGCGGTAGTGAAAAACTGTTTTTT
TRBJ2-1 TRBV7-2 14 - - CASSRVDSYNEQFF TGTGCCAGCAGCCGGGTGGACTCCTACAATGAGCAGTTCTTC
TRBJ2-2 TRBV7-3 17 - TRBD1 CASSLRFGDRGTGELFF TGTGCCAGCAGCTTAAGATTCGGGGACAGGGGCACCGGGGAGCTGTTTTTT
TRBJ1-4 TRBV5-1 16 - TRBD1 CASSLVGGRTNEKLFF TGCGCCAGCAGCTTGGTAGGGGGCCGAACTAATGAAAAACTGTTTTTT
TRBJ2-6 TRBV18 15 - - CASSPPFSGANVLTF TGTGCCAGCTCACCCCCCTTCTCTGGGGCCAACGTCCTGACTTTC
TRBJ2-7 TRBV10-1 13 - - CASSAKRRAEQYF TGCGCCAGCAGCGCGAAACGGAGGGCCGAGCAGTACTTC
TRBJ1-1 TRBV29-1 14 few - CSPVGAGQNTEAFF TGCAGCCCAGTGGGGGCTGGTCAGAACACTGAAGCTTTCTTT
TRBJ2-2 TRBV6-5 13 - - CATRQGLTGELFF TGTGCCACACGACAGGGACTCACCGGGGAGCTGTTTTTT
TRBJ1-2 TRBV19 13 - TRBD1 CATISPTGDGYTF TGTGCCACCATATCCCCGACAGGGGATGGCTACACCTTC
TRBJ1-2 TRBV6-5 13 - - CASSDTGSYGYTF TGTGCCAGCAGCGATACAGGGTCCTATGGCTACACCTTC
TRBJ1-5 TRBV19 14 - - CASSRQETNQPQHF TGTGCCAGTAGTCGACAGGAGACCAATCAGCCCCAGCATTTT
TRBJ2-7 TRBV7-3 16 once - CASSPRGGSSSYEQYF TGTGCCAGCAGCCCACGCGGCGGTTCTAGCTCCTACGAGCAGTACTTC
TRBJ1-2 TRBV15 14 - - CATSRDLGLSGYTF TGTGCCACCAGCAGAGATCTGGGGCTATCTGGCTACACCTTC
TRBJ2-5 TRBV10-3 15 - TRBD2 CAISGTSGRKETQYF TGTGCCATCAGTGGGACTAGCGGGAGGAAAGAGACCCAGTACTTC
TRBJ2-3 TRBV6-1 16 - TRBD2 CASRELAGVETDTQYF TGTGCCAGCAGGGAACTAGCGGGGGTTGAAACAGATACGCAGTATTTT
TRBJ2-5 TRBV5-6 15 - - CASSLFSRDQETQYF TGTGCCAGCAGCTTATTCAGCCGGGATCAAGAGACCCAGTACTTC
TRBJ1-2 TRBV25-1 17 - - CASSEFVWGRGSGGYTF TGTGCCAGCAGTGAATTTGTATGGGGGCGCGGGTCGGGTGGCTACACCTTC